This T cell receptor (beta chain) was profiled in a study of spatial heterogeneity in lung cancer. Study-wide background: The correlation between TCR transcript counts in tumor regions and a T cell module score from matched bulk RNA-seq was strong. Study conclusions and caveats: Tumor mutation count correlated with how many alpha and beta TCRs expanded intratumorally.

MiXCR was run by TCRdb on the 5' RACE reads, yielding one entry per CDR3 protein. Counted here are 9,800 or so distinct CDR3 sequences, about 6.9% occurring once; the ten biggest clones make up around 10%. Indicated time point: sample taken at primary tumor resection. A total of under 80 untreated early-stage non-small cell lung cancer patients served as donors. Whole RNA from tumor, nontumor lung or frozen PBMC was sequenced unsorted. By sample fraction, this clonotype is medium-sized. Its cognate antigen is unknown. The germline CDR1 and CDR2 sequences are ENHRY and SYGVKD. This CDR3 has 13 amino acids. V lost 3 bases, J lost 4 bases, and 8 bases lay in between.

Specimen: lung tumor tissue, collected at surgery. The V gene is TRBV10-3, the J gene TRBJ2-3; D is perhaps TRBD1 or TRBD2 (5 bases each). The clonotype originates from a male donor with early-stage non-small cell lung cancer. Here the CDR3 DNA reads TGTGCCATCAGTGAAAGGGACCCAGATACGCAGTATTTT. Amino acids: CAISERDPDTQYF.